Sequencing of this T cell receptor (beta chain) was carried out in a study of human T cells and chemical hapten exposure. Background on the study: For sensitization, 2% DPC was applied to a 2 cm by 2 cm patch of upper inner arm skin. Study findings and constraints: Alopecia in all donors means immunity may differ from healthy individuals.

In TCRdb, the RACE reads were re-called with MiXCR into one record per CDR3 protein. In the table there are tens of thousands of distinct CDR3 sequences, approximately 11% of which are singletons. Germline values: CDR1 SQVTM, CDR2 ANQGSEA. The CDR3 runs to 12 residues. V dropped 4 bases and J dropped 5 bases, with 8 bases sitting between them. This clonotype came up many times. Its antigen is as yet unknown. This sample's time point: patch test 3, about 24 weeks after DPC sensitization. The sample's treatment: therapeutic diphenylcyclopropenone sensitization with weekly scalp DPC. The drawing of blood occurred before each patch test was applied. Alopecia patients, 18 to 70 years old and DPC-suitable, served as donors.

This sequence joins TRBV29-1 and TRBJ1-4; D gene uncertain. Specimen: whole blood, collected in connection with sensitization to the hapten diphenylcyclopropenone (DPC). The TCR was taken from a woman between 25 and 40 years old with alopecia areata. Some clones in this sample may be carry-over from other donors' samples. CDR3 sequence: CSVAWTNEKLFF. CDR3 sequence (DNA): TGCAGCGTTGCCTGGACGAATGAAAAACTGTTTTTT.